This TCR beta chain derives from a study of shared clonotypes between healthy human individuals. Sequenced by immunoSEQ multiplex PCR; TCRdb stores in-frame clones only, minus some. The table has 950,000 to 1,100,000 clones, approximately 76% seen once. The CDR3 spans 16 residues. Trimming took 0 bases from V and 7 from J, leaving 16 bases between them. Looked up from germline, CDR1 is SGHRS and CDR2 is YFSETQ. The gene calls are TRBV5-1 and TRBJ2-2; tentatively, D is TRBD1 or TRBD2 (6 bases each). This clonotype originated in a young man in good health. Specimen: memory CD4+ T cells sorted from blood. The subset denotes: CD45RA-negative fraction. In DNA, the CDR3 is TGCGCCAGCAGCTTGGGGGGGCCCGGAGGGCGCGGGGAGCTGTTTTTT. Translating it yields CASSLGGPGGRGELFF. Filled out from reference TRBV5-1 and TRBJ2-2, the complete variable domain reads KAGVTQTPRYLIKTRGQQVTLSCSPISGHRSVSWYQQTPGQGLQFLFEYFSETQRNKGNFPGRFSGRQFSNSRSEMNVSTLELGDSALYLCASSLGGPGGRGELFFGEGSRLTVL.